These 14 T cell receptor beta chains came from one sample sequenced in a study of OX40 agonist ivuxolimab in advanced cancers. Measured with immunoSEQ multiplex PCR; TCRdb has only the in-frame clones, and not every one. The repertoire consists of more than 35,000 clones, with more than 80% occurring once and the leading ten covering 15%. The sequences come from CD4+ or CD8+ T cells sorted from blood, collected in a trial of the OX40 agonist ivuxolimab. All receptors come from an adult with an advanced solid tumor such as melanoma, head and neck, liver or kidney cancer.

The chain uses TRBV6-1 and TRBJ1-5; possible D gene TRBD1, 5 bases. The V gene's germline CDR1 is MNHNS and CDR2 SASEGT. The CDR3 length is 13 residues. This CDR3 is CAAVGRDGQPQHF. CDR3 DNA sequence: TGTGCTGCGGTCGGCAGGGACGGGCAGCCCCAGCATTTT.

The chain recombines TRBV7-8 with TRBJ1-3; tentative D call: TRBD1 (6 bases). V lost 8 bases and J 2 bases, leaving 7 bases between the germline ends. The CDR3 runs 12 residues. Germline-derived CDR1 and CDR2 are SGHVS and FQNEAQ. The CDR3 here is CASEGAGNTIYF. The CDR3, as DNA: TGTGCCAGCGAGGGGGCTGGAAACACCATATATTTT.

The chain combines TRBV4-1 with TRBJ2-5; D possibly uses TRBD1 or TRBD2 (5 bases each). The length of the CDR3 is 15 residues. V was cut by 3 bases and J by 3 bases, with 14 bases left in between. Germline values: CDR1 MGHRA, CDR2 YSYEKL. CDR3 DNA sequence: TGCGCCAGCAGCCACTACGGGGCGTTTGAAGAGACCCAGTACTTC. Encoded protein: CASSHYGAFEETQYF.

V and J are TRBV6-5 and TRBJ2-7, with 9 bases fitting TRBD1. J was trimmed by 6 bases and V by 5 bases; bases with no gene match: 11. The germline CDR1 and CDR2 sequences are MNHEY and SVGAGI. The CDR3 runs 15 residues. The CDR3 nucleotides read TGTGCCAGCAGTCTAGCCTCGGGACAGGGTTTCGAGCAGTACTTC. It specifies CASSLASGQGFEQYF.

The CDR3 DNA follows: TGTGCCAGCAGCCTACACGCGGCCTCCTGGGCCGTCACTGAAGCTTTCTTT. It translates to CASSLHAASWAVTEAFF. This rearrangement joins TRBV11-3 to TRBJ1-1, with unresolved D. V shed 5 bases and J shed 4 bases, with 23 bases lying between them. The germline V gene has CDR1 SGHNT and CDR2 YENEEA. The CDR3 consists of 17 residues.

This chain links TRBV11-3 with TRBJ1-1; 9 nucleotides match TRBD1. Germline loops: CDR1 SGHNT, CDR2 YENEEA. The CDR3 consists of 15 residues. The ends lost 4 bases at V and 8 bases at J; junction bases unmatched: 11. CDR3 protein: CASSSDRDRELEAFF. Here the CDR3 DNA reads TGTGCCAGCAGCTCAGACCGGGACAGGGAACTGGAAGCTTTCTTT.

This clone came up a few times. The chain carries TRBV2 and TRBJ1-4, with 8 bases that match TRBD1. Germline V lookup: CDR1 SNHLY, CDR2 FYNNEI. V was pared by 3 bases and J by 6 bases, with 3 bases of the junction left unmatched. The CDR3 consists of 14 residues. In DNA, the CDR3 is TGTGCCAGCAGTGACTTACAGGGGGATGAAAAACTGTTTTTT. The encoded protein is CASSDLQGDEKLFF. The whole variable domain, filled in from reference TRBV2 and TRBJ1-4, reads EPEVTQTPSHQVTQMGQEVILRCVPISNHLYFYWYRQILGQKVEFLVSFYNNEISEKSEIFDDQFSVERPDGSNFTLKIRSTKLEDSAMYFCASSDLQGDEKLFFGSGTQLSVL.

The rearrangement joins TRBV6-5 to TRBJ2-2; TRBD1 agrees at 10 bases. CDR1 and CDR2 (germline): MNHEY, SVGAGI. With V trimmed by 0 bases and J by 6 bases, 4 bases remained unmatched. CDR3 length: 16 residues. CDR3 residues: CASSYSTGGAAGELFF. The CDR3 DNA sequence: TGTGCCAGCAGTTACTCGACAGGGGGCGCCGCCGGGGAGCTGTTTTTT.

This clone appeared once. V and J are TRBV29-1 and TRBJ1-2; D perhaps matches TRBD1 (5 bases). Germline lookup yields CDR1 SQVTM and CDR2 ANQGSEA. The germline V and J ends were trimmed by 3 bases and 6 bases, with 14 bases remaining between them. The CDR3 totals 13 residues. The CDR3 region is CSVDGQGRNGYTF. As DNA, the CDR3 is TGCAGCGTTGATGGCCAGGGACGGAATGGCTACACCTTC. The full variable domain, its missing parts supplied by reference TRBV29-1 and TRBJ1-2, is SAVISQKPSRDICQRGTSLTIQCQVDSQVTMMFWYRQQPGQSLTLIATANQGSEATYESGFVIDKFPISRPNLTFSTLTVSNMSPEDSSIYLCSVDGQGRNGYTFGSGTRLTVV.

The chain is built from TRBV6-5 and TRBJ2-2; weak D call: TRBD1 (5 bases). V was shortened by 2 bases and J by 5 bases, with 9 bases between the two germline ends. The V gene's germline CDR1 is MNHEY and CDR2 SVGAGI. This CDR3 contains 14 residues. This CDR3 is CASSYGAGTGELFF. DNA of the CDR3: TGTGCCAGCAGTTACGGGGCAGGGACCGGGGAGCTGTTTTTT.

This rearrangement joins TRBV19 to TRBJ1-5; D may be TRBD1 (6 bases). V lost 7 bases and J 6 bases, leaving 16 bases between the germline ends. CDR3 length: 14 amino acids. The germline V gene has CDR1 LNHDA and CDR2 SQIVND (reference sequence). CDR3 coding DNA: TGTGCCAGTACTCCGGGGGGCGGGCGTCAGCCCCAGCATTTT. It codes for CASTPGGGRQPQHF. The full variable domain, with the rest looked up from reference TRBV19 and TRBJ1-5, is DGGITQSPKYLFRKEGQNVTLSCEQNLNHDAMYWYRQDPGQGLRLIYYSQIVNDFQKGDIAEGYSVSREKKESFPLTVTSAQKNPTAFYLCASTPGGGRQPQHFGDGTRLSIL.

The chain is built from TRBV15 and TRBJ2-7; D tentatively fits TRBD1 or TRBD2 (5 bases each). The germline gives CDR1 LNHNV, CDR2 YYDKDF (reference sequence). This CDR3 spans 13 amino acids. Trimming took off 5 bases at V and 4 bases at J, with 12 bases between the two ends. The CDR3: CATSPWDPYEQYF. The CDR3 DNA is TGTGCCACCAGCCCATGGGACCCATACGAGCAGTACTTC.

This chain joins TRBV28 and TRBJ1-1; D remains ambiguous. Germline CDR1 reads MDHEN; CDR2 reads SYDVKM. V lost 1 base and J 6 bases, leaving 6 bases between the germline ends. The CDR3 runs to 12 residues. Here the CDR3 reads CASSLSVPEAFF. CDR3 sequence (DNA): TGTGCCAGCAGTTTATCGGTGCCTGAAGCTTTCTTT.

The genes are TRBV9 and TRBJ1-1; TRBD1 might be the D (6 bases). CDR1 and CDR2 (germline): SGDLS, YYNGEE. V gave up 4 bases and J gave up 5 bases, with 12 bases separating them. The length of the CDR3 is 13 residues. CDR3 DNA: TGTGCCAGCAGCCGGGGGGCGGGTACTGAAGCTTTCTTT. Protein: CASSRGAGTEAFF.